This T cell receptor (beta chain) was obtained from a study of blood T cell repertoires in COVID-19. Whole-study context: Nucleic acid was either cDNA or gDNA, and it came from T cells, B-cell-depleted T cells, or PBMCs.

Profiling relied on immunoSEQ multiplex PCR, and the TCRdb table lists in-frame clones only, not all of them. The data hold approximately 280,000 clones, with more than 85% observed a single time. This CDR3 has 12 residues. Germline assignment: CDR1 SGHVS and CDR2 FQNEAQ. V was pared by 5 bases and J by 4 bases, with 8 bases between. The gene calls are TRBV7-8 and TRBJ2-5; D uncertain. The receptor was derived from a middle-aged man with acute or convalescent COVID-19. What was sequenced was peripheral blood. DNA of the CDR3: TGTGCCAGCAGCCCGACTGGAGAGACCCAGTACTTC. The encoded protein is CASSPTGETQYF.